What follows are 22 T cell receptor beta chains derived from one specimen sequenced in a study of spatial heterogeneity in lung cancer. The study, taken as a whole, reports: It was found that expanded intratumoral alpha and beta TCR counts tracked tumor mutation counts.

TCRdb reprocessed the 5' RACE reads via MiXCR and lists one record per CDR3 protein. In all, the sample yields 55 to 60 distinct CDR3 sequences. Described time point: sample taken at primary tumor resection. These TCRs' antigens remain unknown. This specimen consisted of lung tumor tissue, obtained at surgery. Receptors originate from a male donor with early-stage non-small cell lung cancer.

About this clonotype: Within a library made for alpha chains, this beta chain is off target, and its count is uninformative. The chain uses TRBV5-5 and TRBJ2-5; TRBD1 is a possible D gene (5 bases). Germline lookup yields CDR1 SGHKS and CDR2 YYEKEE (reference sequence). The CDR3 sequence is 13 residues long. Trimming took off 4 bases at V and 2 bases at J, with 9 bases between the two ends. CDR3 DNA sequence: TGTGCCAGCAGCGCCGACAGTCAAGAGACCCAGTACTTC. Translated: CASSADSQETQYF.

The sample holds a few counts of this clonotype. This beta chain is a stray sequence in a library constructed for alpha chains; its clone size is not meaningful. This chain links TRBV6-5 with TRBJ2-5; D remains ambiguous. Germline V CDR1 and CDR2: MNHEY, SVGAGI. This CDR3 is 14 amino acids long. V lost 2 bases and J lost 2, with 9 bases in between. CDR3: CASSYDTSQETQYF. The CDR3 DNA reads as TGTGCCAGCAGTTACGATACCTCACAAGAGACCCAGTACTTC.

This clonotype is deemed hyperexpanded. Because this beta chain is a stray read in a library intended to capture alpha chains, its abundance should not be given much weight. The chain employs TRBV30 and TRBJ2-1; D uncertain. This CDR3 has 13 residues. CDR1 is GTSNPN and CDR2 is SVGIG in the germline V gene (reference sequence). V was shortened by 4 bases and J by 6 bases, with 13 bases between the two germline ends. CDR3 in amino acids: CAWTPWSGNEQFF. CDR3 bases: TGTGCCTGGACCCCCTGGTCGGGCAATGAGCAGTTCTTC.

This clonotype was detected a few times. Found in a library prepared for alpha chains, this beta chain is an off-target read, and its abundance has little meaning. The chain joins TRBV10-3 to TRBJ2-4; perhaps TRBD1 as D (6 bases). The CDR3 is 14 residues long. Trimming took off 4 bases at V and 8 bases at J, with 15 bases between the two ends. CDR1 and CDR2 from the germline V gene are ENHRY and SYGVKD. The CDR3 DNA reads TGTGCCATCAGTGGGGACACCGCCGACGACATTCAGTACTTC. It translates to CAISGDTADDIQYF.

Note on this clonotype: The library was designed around alpha chains, so this beta chain is a stray read whose abundance carries little weight. The rearrangement joins TRBV2 to TRBJ2-1; D is unclear. Trimming shortened V by 2 bases and J by 4 bases, and 6 bases separated the two germline ends. CDR3 length equals 13 residues. Germline loops: CDR1 SNHLY, CDR2 FYNNEI. CDR3 DNA sequence: TGTGCCAGCAGTGAAAGAGGTTACAATGAGCAGTTCTTC. Protein product: CASSERGYNEQFF.

Worth noting for this clonotype: Since it is a stray read in a library aimed at alpha chains, this beta chain has a size that is not meaningful. The rearrangement uses TRBV20-1 and TRBJ2-1; 9 nucleotides match TRBD1. Germline-derived CDR1 and CDR2 are DFQATT and SNEGSKA (reference sequence). CDR3 length: 16 amino acids. The V and J ends lost 2 bases and 7 bases, in that order; junction bases with no gene match: 12. This CDR3 reads CSARPSGDREGNEQFF. DNA for the CDR3: TGCAGTGCTAGACCTTCTGGGGACAGGGAGGGGAATGAGCAGTTCTTC.

In regard to this clonotype: In a library made to pick up alpha chains, this beta chain is a stray read with a size that means little. The chain has TRBV2 and TRBJ1-6; no firm D call. Trimming took 2 bases from V and 0 from J, leaving 5 bases between them. The CDR3 has 15 amino acids. CDR1 is SNHLY, CDR2 FYNNEI, per germline. The chain's CDR3 is CASSERSSYNSPLHF. The CDR3 bases are TGTGCCAGCAGTGAACGGAGCTCCTATAATTCACCCCTCCACTTT. Together with reference TRBV2 and TRBJ1-6, the CDR3 gives the full variable domain: EPEVTQTPSHQVTQMGQEVILRCVPISNHLYFYWYRQILGQKVEFLVSFYNNEISEKSEIFDDQFSVERPDGSNFTLKIRSTKLEDSAMYFCASSERSSYNSPLHFGNGTRLTVT.

This clonotype was observed a few times. Little can be read into the size of this beta chain, an off-target read in a library designed for alpha chains. The rearrangement joins TRBV10-3 to TRBJ1-5; a possible D gene is TRBD1 (5 bases). Trimming cost V 2 bases and J 4 bases, with 18 bases left between them. This CDR3 comprises 17 residues. The V gene's germline CDR1 is ENHRY and CDR2 SYGVKD. The CDR3 loop is CAISEGQGGRRNQPQHF. The CDR3 region has the DNA TGTGCCATCAGTGAGGGGCAGGGTGGACGTCGGAATCAGCCCCAGCATTTT.

By share, this clonotype counts as hyperexpanded (1% or more). A library made for alpha chains picked up this beta chain off target, so its size means little. The chain employs TRBV7-2 and TRBJ1-5; D is perhaps TRBD1 (5 bases). The germline gives CDR1 SGHTA, CDR2 FQGNSA. V dropped 4 bases and J dropped 7 bases, with 11 bases sitting between them. The CDR3 covers 13 residues. The CDR3 nucleotides read TGTGCCAGCAGCTCGGGGACTTCCCAGCCCCAGCATTTT. Protein: CASSSGTSQPQHF.

The table lists this clonotype with a few counts. The library was designed around alpha chains, so this beta chain is a stray read whose abundance carries little weight. The V and J genes are TRBV2 and TRBJ2-5; the match to TRBD2 covers 11 bases. This CDR3 spans 15 amino acids. Germline CDR1 reads SNHLY; CDR2 reads FYNNEI. J lost 2 bases, V lost 1 base, and 0 bases had no gene match. The CDR3 DNA sequence: TGTGCCAGCAGTGAAGGACTAGCGGGACAAGAGACCCAGTACTTC. Translated: CASSEGLAGQETQYF.

Details on this clonotype: This beta chain is a stray sequence in a library constructed for alpha chains; its clone size is not meaningful. V and J are TRBV28 and TRBJ2-3; 11 nucleotides line up with TRBD1. CDR3 length: 15 residues. V dropped 7 bases and J dropped 4; count of bases not matched to a gene: 7. Germline assignment: CDR1 MDHEN and CDR2 SYDVKM. CDR3 sequence reads: CASIERDRGADTQYF. The CDR3, as DNA: TGTGCCAGCATCGAGCGGGACAGGGGGGCAGATACGCAGTATTTT.

In regard to this clonotype: Since the library was made to target alpha chains, this beta chain is a stray read and its abundance is not meaningful. The chain links TRBV7-9 to TRBJ1-4; perhaps TRBD1 as D (5 bases). Germline V gene sequence: CDR1 SEHNR, CDR2 FQNEAQ (reference sequence). The length of the CDR3 is 15 residues. V lost 0 bases, J lost 5 bases, and 10 bases lay in between. CDR3 coding DNA: TGTGCCAGCAGCTTAGCAGGGAAGGGGAATGAAAAACTGTTTTTT. Residues: CASSLAGKGNEKLFF.

On this clonotype: Found in a library prepared for alpha chains, this beta chain is an off-target read, and its abundance has little meaning. This sequence joins TRBV5-1 and TRBJ1-2; D unclear. Trimming left V 7 bases short and J 1 base short, with 5 bases between. This CDR3 has 11 residues. The V gene's germline CDR1 is SGHRS and CDR2 YFSETQ. This chain's CDR3 is CASGDNYGYTF. The DNA for the CDR3 is TGCGCCAGCGGTGATAACTATGGCTACACCTTC.

By share, this clonotype counts as hyperexpanded. Found in a library prepared for alpha chains, this beta chain is an off-target read, and its abundance has little meaning. The chain combines TRBV7-2 with TRBJ1-2; tentative D call: TRBD1 (6 bases). Germline V CDR1 and CDR2: SGHTA, FQGNSA. The CDR3 spans 13 residues. Deletions cut 5 bases from V and 8 bases from J, with 15 bases between. As DNA, the CDR3 is TGTGCCAGCAGCACACAGGGTAGAGAGGGCTACACCTTC. Encoded protein: CASSTQGREGYTF.

For this clonotype: This beta chain turned up in a library designed for alpha chains; as an off-target read, its abundance says little. This chain uses TRBV5-1 with TRBJ2-5; 7 bases fit TRBD1. Germline V gene data show CDR1 as SGHRS and CDR2 as YFSETQ. The CDR3 totals 14 residues. V was pared by 0 bases and J by 4 bases, with 3 bases of the junction left unmatched. The CDR3 DNA reads as TGCGCCAGCAGCTTGGAACCAGGGGGAGAGACCCAGTACTTC. Translation gives CASSLEPGGETQYF.

Comments on this clonotype: The library was prepared for alpha chains; this beta chain is a stray read, so its frequency means little. The chain has TRBV20-1 and TRBJ2-6; D gene unclear. Germline CDR1 is DFQATT and CDR2 is SNEGSKA (reference sequence). The CDR3 is 16 residues long. Trimming stripped 4 bases from V and 0 bases from J, with 13 bases between. The CDR3 nucleotides are TGCAGTGCTACCGGCGGACGAAACTCTGGGGCCAACGTCCTGACTTTC. Amino acid sequence: CSATGGRNSGANVLTF.

This clonotype was counted only a few times. Since the library was made to target alpha chains, this beta chain is a stray read and its abundance is not meaningful. V is TRBV27 and J is TRBJ1-5; TRBD1 might be the D (6 bases). The CDR3 sequence is 15 residues long. Germline CDR1 and CDR2: MNHEY and SMNVEV (reference sequence). V was shortened by 8 bases and J by 3 bases, with 17 bases between the two germline ends. The DNA for the CDR3 is TGTGCCAGCGGATTACAGGGTACCGCCAATCAGCCCCAGCATTTT. It specifies CASGLQGTANQPQHF.

This clonotype was counted between two and nine times. This beta chain was picked up by a library intended for alpha chains and is off target, so its count carries little meaning. The chain joins TRBV20-1 to TRBJ2-5; D remains unclear. This CDR3 has 14 residues. In germline, CDR1 is DFQATT, CDR2 SNEGSKA (reference sequence). V shed 6 bases and J shed 5 bases, with 19 bases lying between them. This chain's CDR3 is CSAGGSAKPETQYF. DNA of the CDR3: TGCAGTGCGGGCGGCTCGGCCAAACCGGAGACCCAGTACTTC.

The table lists this clonotype with a few counts. A library made for alpha chains picked up this beta chain off target, so its size means little. The rearrangement joins TRBV4-2 to TRBJ2-5; unclear D gene. The germline V gene has CDR1 LGHNA and CDR2 YNFKEQ. V lost 4 bases and J lost 2, with 8 bases in between. This CDR3 region has 13 residues. Here the CDR3 reads CASSLSDQETQYF. The DNA for the CDR3 is TGTGCCAGCAGCCTGTCGGATCAAGAGACCCAGTACTTC.

Concerning this clonotype: This beta chain is a stray sequence in a library constructed for alpha chains; its clone size is not meaningful. CDR3 sequence (DNA): TGTGCCAGCAGCACTGGGACAGGGGGCGACTATGGCTACACCTTC. Translation: CASSTGTGGDYGYTF. The J gene is TRBJ1-2, the V gene TRBV7-8, with TRBD1 identical over 12 bases. The CDR3 has 15 amino acids. V was pared by 5 bases and J by 3 bases, with 4 bases of the junction left unmatched. CDR1 and CDR2 (germline): SGHVS, FQNEAQ. The full variable domain, completed using reference TRBV7-8 and TRBJ1-2, is GAGVSQSPRYKVAKRGQDVALRCDPISGHVSLFWYQQALGQGPEFLTYFQNEAQLDKSGLPSDRFFAERPEGSVSTLKIQRTQQEDSAVYLCASSTGTGGDYGYTFGSGTRLTVV.

In the case of this clonotype: This beta chain turned up in a library designed for alpha chains; as an off-target read, its abundance says little. V gene TRBV19 combines with J gene TRBJ2-2, with 13 bases identical to TRBD2. After removal of 6 bases from V and 5 bases from J, the junction contained 21 bases not matched to a gene. CDR1 and CDR2 (germline): LNHDA, SQIVND (reference sequence). The CDR3 covers 21 residues. The CDR3 DNA is TGTGCCAGTAGCCACTCAAGGGCAACTAGCGGGAGGGCGAGAGGGACCGGGGAGCTGTTTTTT. It translates to CASSHSRATSGRARGTGELFF.

Details on this clonotype: A library made for alpha chains picked up this beta chain off target, so its size means little. J is TRBJ2-1 and V is TRBV11-1; tentative D call: TRBD2 (5 bases). The CDR3 totals 16 residues. V shed 1 base and J shed 6 bases, with 16 bases lying between them. Germline V lookup: CDR1 SGHAT, CDR2 FQDESV (reference sequence). The CDR3 DNA reads TGTGCCAGCAGCTTAGGTTTCGGGGTAGGGAGCAATGAGCAGTTCTTC. It encodes CASSLGFGVGSNEQFF.